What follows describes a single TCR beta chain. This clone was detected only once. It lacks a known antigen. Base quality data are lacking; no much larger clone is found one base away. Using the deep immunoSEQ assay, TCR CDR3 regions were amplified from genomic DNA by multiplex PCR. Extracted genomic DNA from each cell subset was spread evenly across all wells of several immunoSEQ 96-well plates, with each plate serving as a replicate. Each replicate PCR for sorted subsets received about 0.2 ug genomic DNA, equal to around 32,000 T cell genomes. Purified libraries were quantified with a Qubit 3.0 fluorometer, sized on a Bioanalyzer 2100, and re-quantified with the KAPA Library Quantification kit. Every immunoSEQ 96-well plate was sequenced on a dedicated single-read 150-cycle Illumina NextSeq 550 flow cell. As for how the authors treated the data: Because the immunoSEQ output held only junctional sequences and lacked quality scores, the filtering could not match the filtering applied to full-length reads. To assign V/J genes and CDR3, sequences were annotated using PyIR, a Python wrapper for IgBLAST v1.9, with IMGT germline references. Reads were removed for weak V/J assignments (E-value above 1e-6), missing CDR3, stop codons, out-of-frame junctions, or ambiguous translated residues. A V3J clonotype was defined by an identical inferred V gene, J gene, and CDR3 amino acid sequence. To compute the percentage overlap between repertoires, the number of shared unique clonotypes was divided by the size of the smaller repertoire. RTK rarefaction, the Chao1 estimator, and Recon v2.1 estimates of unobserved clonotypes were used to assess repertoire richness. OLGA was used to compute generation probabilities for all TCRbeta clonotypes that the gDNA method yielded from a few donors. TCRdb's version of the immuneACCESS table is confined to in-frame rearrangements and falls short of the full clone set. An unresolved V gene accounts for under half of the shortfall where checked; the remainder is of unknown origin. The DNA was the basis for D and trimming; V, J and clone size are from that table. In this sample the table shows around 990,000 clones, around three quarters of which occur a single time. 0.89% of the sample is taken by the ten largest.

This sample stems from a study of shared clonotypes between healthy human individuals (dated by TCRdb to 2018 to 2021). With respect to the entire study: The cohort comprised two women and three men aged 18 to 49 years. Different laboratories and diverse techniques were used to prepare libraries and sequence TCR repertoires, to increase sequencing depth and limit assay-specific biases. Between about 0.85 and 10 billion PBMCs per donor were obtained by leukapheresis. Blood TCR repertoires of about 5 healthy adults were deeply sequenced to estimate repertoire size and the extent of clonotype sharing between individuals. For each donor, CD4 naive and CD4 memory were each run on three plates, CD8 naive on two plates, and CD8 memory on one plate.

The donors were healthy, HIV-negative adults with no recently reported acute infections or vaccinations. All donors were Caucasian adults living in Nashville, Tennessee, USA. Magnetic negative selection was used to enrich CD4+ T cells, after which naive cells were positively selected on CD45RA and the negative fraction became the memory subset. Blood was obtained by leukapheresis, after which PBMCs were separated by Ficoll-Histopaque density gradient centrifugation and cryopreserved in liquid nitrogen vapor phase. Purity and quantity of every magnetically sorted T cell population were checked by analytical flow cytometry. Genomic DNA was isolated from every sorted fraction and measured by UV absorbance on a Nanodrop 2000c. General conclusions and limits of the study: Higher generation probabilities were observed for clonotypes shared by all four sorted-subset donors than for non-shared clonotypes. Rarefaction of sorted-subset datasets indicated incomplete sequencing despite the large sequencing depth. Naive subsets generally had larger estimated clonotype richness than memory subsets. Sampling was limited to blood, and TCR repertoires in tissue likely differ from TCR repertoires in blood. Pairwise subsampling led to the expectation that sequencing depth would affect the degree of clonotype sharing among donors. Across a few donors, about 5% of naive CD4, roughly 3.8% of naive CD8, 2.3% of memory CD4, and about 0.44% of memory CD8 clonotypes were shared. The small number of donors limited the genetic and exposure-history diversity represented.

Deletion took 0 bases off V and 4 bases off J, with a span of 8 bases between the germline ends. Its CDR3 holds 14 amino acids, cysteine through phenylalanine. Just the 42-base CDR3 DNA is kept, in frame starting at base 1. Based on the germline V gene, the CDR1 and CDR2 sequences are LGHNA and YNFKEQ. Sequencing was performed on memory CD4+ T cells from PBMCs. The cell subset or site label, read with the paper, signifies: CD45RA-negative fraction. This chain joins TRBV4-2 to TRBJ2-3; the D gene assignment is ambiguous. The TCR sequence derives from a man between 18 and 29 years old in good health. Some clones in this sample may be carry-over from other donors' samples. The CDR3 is CASSQEGPPDTQYF. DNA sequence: TGTGCCAGCAGCCAAGAAGGGCCGCCAGATACGCAGTATTTT.